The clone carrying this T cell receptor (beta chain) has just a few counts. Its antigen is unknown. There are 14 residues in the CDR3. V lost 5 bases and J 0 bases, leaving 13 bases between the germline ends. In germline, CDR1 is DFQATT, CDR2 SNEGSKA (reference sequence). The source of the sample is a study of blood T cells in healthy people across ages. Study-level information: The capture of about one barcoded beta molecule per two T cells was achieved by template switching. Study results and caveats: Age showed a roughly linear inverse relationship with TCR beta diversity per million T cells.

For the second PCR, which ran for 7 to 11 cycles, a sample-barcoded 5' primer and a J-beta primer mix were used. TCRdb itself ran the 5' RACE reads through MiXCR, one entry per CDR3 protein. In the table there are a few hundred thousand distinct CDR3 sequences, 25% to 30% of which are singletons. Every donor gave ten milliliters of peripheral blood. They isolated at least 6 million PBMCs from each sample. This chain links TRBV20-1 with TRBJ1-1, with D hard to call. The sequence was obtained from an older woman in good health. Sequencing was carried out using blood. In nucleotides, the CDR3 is TGCAGTGCTCCCTATCGGGCGGTGAACACTGAAGCTTTCTTT. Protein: CSAPYRAVNTEAFF.